This T cell receptor (beta chain) appears in the sequencing data of a study of cytotoxic CD8 clonotypes in ibrutinib-treated CLL. CDR1 is SEHNR, CDR2 FQNEAQ, per germline (reference sequence). The V end lost 7 bases, the J end lost 0 bases, and 19 bases lay between the germline ends. The CDR3 is 17 residues long. About this clone: The antigen remains undetermined.

Study-wide results and caveats: Against age-matched healthy donors, baseline clonality ran higher and tracked circulating CD8+ T-cell counts.

Generated by immunoSEQ multiplex PCR, the TCRdb table keeps only in-frame clones and is missing some. The sample yields tens of thousands of clones, 68% seen once. V usage is TRBV7-9 and J usage is TRBJ1-5, with D tentatively TRBD1 (5 bases). The clonotype was recovered from a human donor with chronic lymphocytic leukemia. The input for sequencing was PBMCs, taken after 12 months of ibrutinib treatment. The CDR3 nucleotides read TGTGCCAGCAAACTACCAGACAGCCTCTATAGCAATCAGCCCCAGCATTTT. Translation: CASKLPDSLYSNQPQHF.